This record concerns one T cell receptor (beta chain) sequence. Its specificity is not known. This record belongs to a study of response to subunit inactivated influenza vaccine. Trimming shortened V by 5 bases and J by 6 bases, and 17 bases separated the two germline ends. Germline-derived CDR1 and CDR2 are ENHRY and SYGVKD. This CDR3 comprises 14 residues. MiXCR, applied by TCRdb to the RT-PCR reads, yields one record per CDR3 protein. This table has fewer than 800,000 distinct CDR3 sequences, around a sixth appearing once. Study-level results: The study's authors posited that every seasonal influenza vaccination enlists few new T cells.

Material: PBMCs from blood, obtained 11 to 12 days after vaccination. This receptor was taken from a man in his fifties who received an inactivated influenza vaccine. The chain has TRBV10-3 and TRBJ2-7, with D tentatively TRBD2 (5 bases). CDR3 DNA sequence: TGTGCCATCAGTTCTATTGCAGCGGAGTTCGAGCAGTACTTC. It encodes CAISSIAAEFEQYF.